The T cell receptor beta chain described here comes from a study of naive and memory T cell subsets. Trimming stripped 4 bases from V and 8 bases from J, with 14 bases between. Germline V lookup: CDR1 MDHEN, CDR2 SYDVKM. The CDR3 sequence is 13 residues long. Two oligonucleotides, mixed equimolar, formed the beta constant-region primer covering TRBC1 and TRBC2. TCRdb re-derived calls from the UMI-ligation and nested PCR reads in MiXCR, one entry per CDR3 protein. The table lists some 87,000 distinct CDR3 sequences, roughly 7% of them singletons. Many counts were recorded for this clonotype. The chain carries TRBV28 and TRBJ1-1; TRBD1 is a possible D gene (6 bases). The clonotype was recovered from a human donor in good health. Sequencing input: central memory CD4+ T cells from blood. The CDR3 DNA reads as TGTGCCAGCAGTTCCATCCTCAGGGGAGAAGCTTTCTTT. It yields the protein CASSSILRGEAFF. The full variable domain, rest sourced from reference TRBV28 and TRBJ1-1, is DVKVTQSSRYLVKRTGEKVFLECVQDMDHENMFWYRQDPGLGLRLIYFSYDVKMKEKGDIPEGYSVSREKKERFSLILESASTNQTSMYLCASSSILRGEAFFGQGTRLTVV.